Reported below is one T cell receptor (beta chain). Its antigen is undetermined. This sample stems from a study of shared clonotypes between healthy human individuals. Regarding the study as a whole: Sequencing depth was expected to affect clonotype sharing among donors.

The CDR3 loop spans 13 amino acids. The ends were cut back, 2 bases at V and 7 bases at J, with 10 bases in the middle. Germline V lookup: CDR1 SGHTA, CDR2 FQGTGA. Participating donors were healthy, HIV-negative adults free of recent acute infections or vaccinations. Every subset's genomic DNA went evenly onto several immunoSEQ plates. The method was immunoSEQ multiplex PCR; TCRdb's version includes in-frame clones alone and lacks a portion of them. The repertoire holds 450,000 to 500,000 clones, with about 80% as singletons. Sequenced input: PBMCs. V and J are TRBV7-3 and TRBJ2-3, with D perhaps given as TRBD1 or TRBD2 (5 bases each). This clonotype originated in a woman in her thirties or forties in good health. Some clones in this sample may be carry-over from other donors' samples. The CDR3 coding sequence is TGTGCCAGCAGCTTATCCGGGGCGAATACGCAGTATTTT. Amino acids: CASSLSGANTQYF.